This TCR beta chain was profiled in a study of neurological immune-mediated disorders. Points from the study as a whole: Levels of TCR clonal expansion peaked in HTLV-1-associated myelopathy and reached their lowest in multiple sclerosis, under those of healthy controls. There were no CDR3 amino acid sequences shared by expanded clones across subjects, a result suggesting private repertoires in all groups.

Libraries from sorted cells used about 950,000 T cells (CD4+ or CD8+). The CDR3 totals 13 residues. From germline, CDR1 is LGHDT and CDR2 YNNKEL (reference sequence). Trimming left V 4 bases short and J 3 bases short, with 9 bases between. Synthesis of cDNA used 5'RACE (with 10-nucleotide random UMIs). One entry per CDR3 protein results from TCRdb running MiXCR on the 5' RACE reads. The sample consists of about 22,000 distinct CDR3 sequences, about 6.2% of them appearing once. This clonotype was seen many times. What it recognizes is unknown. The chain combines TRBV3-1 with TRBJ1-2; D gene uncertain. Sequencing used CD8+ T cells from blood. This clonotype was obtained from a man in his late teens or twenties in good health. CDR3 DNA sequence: TGTGCCAGCAGCCCACTTGAGGACTATGGCTACACCTTC. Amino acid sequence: CASSPLEDYGYTF.